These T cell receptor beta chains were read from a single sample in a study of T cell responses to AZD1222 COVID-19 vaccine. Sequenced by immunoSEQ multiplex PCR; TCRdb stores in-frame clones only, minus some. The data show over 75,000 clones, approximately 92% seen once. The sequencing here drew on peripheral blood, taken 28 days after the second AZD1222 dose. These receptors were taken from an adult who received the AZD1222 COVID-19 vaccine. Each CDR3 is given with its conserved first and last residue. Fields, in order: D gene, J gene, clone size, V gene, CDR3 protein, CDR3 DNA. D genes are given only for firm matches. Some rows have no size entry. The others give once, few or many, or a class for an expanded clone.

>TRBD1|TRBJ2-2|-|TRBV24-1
CAVGDRENGELFF
TGTGCCGTCGGGGACAGGGAAAACGGGGAGCTGTTTTTT
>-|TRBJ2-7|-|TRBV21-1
CASSERCGDSLGCEQYF
TGTGCCAGCAGCGAAAGGTGCGGGGACAGTTTAGGGTGCGAGCAGTACTTC
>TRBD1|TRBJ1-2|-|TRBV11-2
CASRPAGTGVHGYTF
TGTGCCAGCAGACCCGCCGGGACAGGGGTTCATGGCTACACCTTC
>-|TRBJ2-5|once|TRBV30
CAWSRQPQETQYF
TGTGCCTGGAGTCGTCAGCCCCAAGAGACCCAGTACTTC
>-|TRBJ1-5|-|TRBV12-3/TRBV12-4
CASSENSNQPQHF
TGTGCCAGCAGTGAGAATAGCAATCAGCCCCAGCATTTT
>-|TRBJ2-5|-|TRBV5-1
CASSLGGPIQETQYF
TGCGCCAGCAGCTTGGGGGGGCCAATCCAAGAGACCCAGTACTTC
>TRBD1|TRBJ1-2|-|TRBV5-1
CASSLGGQGGGYTF
TGCGCCAGCAGCTTGGGGGGACAGGGCGGAGGCTACACCTTC
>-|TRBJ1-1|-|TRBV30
CAWSPGTAVNTEAFF
TGTGCCTGGAGCCCCGGGACGGCGGTGAACACTGAAGCTTTCTTT
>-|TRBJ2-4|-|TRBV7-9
CASSKLNRAKNIQYF
TGTGCCAGCAGCAAACTAAATAGAGCCAAAAACATTCAGTACTTC
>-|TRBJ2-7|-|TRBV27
CASSLHRGIGYEQYF
TGTGCCAGCAGTTTACACCGGGGAATCGGTTACGAGCAGTACTTC
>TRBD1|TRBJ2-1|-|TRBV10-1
CASSDTGAREQFF
TGCGCCAGCAGTGACACAGGGGCTCGGGAGCAGTTCTTC
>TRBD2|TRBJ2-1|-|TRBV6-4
CASSEGTSGTDEQFF
TGTGCCAGCAGTGAAGGAACTAGCGGGACTGATGAGCAGTTCTTC
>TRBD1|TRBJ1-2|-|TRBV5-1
CASSSGGGDGYTF
TGCGCCAGCAGTTCAGGGGGCGGAGATGGCTACACCTTC
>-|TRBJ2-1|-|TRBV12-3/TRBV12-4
CASSFGNEQFF
TGTGCCAGCAGTTTCGGGAATGAGCAGTTCTTC
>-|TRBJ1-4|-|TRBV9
CASSATGNQEKLFF
TGTGCCAGCAGCGCTACAGGGAATCAGGAAAAACTGTTTTTT
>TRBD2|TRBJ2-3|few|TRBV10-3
CAISGTSGRTPDTQYF
TGTGCCATCAGTGGTACTAGCGGGAGGACCCCAGATACGCAGTATTTT